This T cell receptor beta chain was documented in a study of T-cell reconstitution after alpha-beta-depleted transplantation in children. TCRbeta library construction was performed incorporating unique molecular identifiers. TCRdb re-called the PCR reads through MiXCR, storing one row per CDR3 protein. This table has some 520,000 distinct CDR3 sequences, approximately 32% appearing once. The germline gives CDR1 SGHVS, CDR2 FNYEAQ. The CDR3 contains 13 residues. The germline V and J ends were trimmed by 6 bases and 5 bases, with 14 bases remaining between them. The chain combines TRBV7-6 with TRBJ2-7; D gene ambiguous. The input for sequencing was PBMCs from the stem cell graft donor, taken from the stem cell graft. This clonotype originated in a human donor who donated a stem cell graft to a child with aplastic anemia. The CDR3 bases are TGTGCCAGCAGAAAGTTCGGGTTCCACGAGCAGTACTTC. Protein sequence: CASRKFGFHEQYF. The entire variable domain, with the rest obtained from reference TRBV7-6 and TRBJ2-7, is as follows: GAGVSQSPRYKVTKRGQDVALRCDPISGHVSLYWYRQALGQGPEFLTYFNYEAQQDKSGLPNDRFSAERPEGSISTLTIQRTEQRDSAMYRCASRKFGFHEQYFGPGTRLTVT.